This TCR beta chain is drawn from a study of T cells expressing NK-cell markers. About the study: Seven of eight sequenced donors tested HCMV-seropositive; one tested seronegative. Findings and caveats of the study: HCMV specificity of the expanded NKG2C+ T cell clones was not established.

For each CDR3 protein, TCRdb gives one entry from its re-call of the 5' RACE reads, without DNA. The sample table sets out about 370,000 distinct CDR3 sequences. About this clonotype: What it recognizes is unknown.

This sequence was found in a woman aged 45-59 years in good health. Sequenced input: blood T cells: a sorted CD56 or NKG2C T cell subset, CD4+ or CD8+ T cells, or bulk PBMC T cells (not recorded which).

CDR3: CATSRARVDEQFF. The chain is built from TRBV15 and TRBJ2-1. Germline V gene data show CDR1 as LNHNV and CDR2 as YYDKDF (reference sequence). The CDR3 sequence is 13 residues long. Combining the CDR3 with reference TRBV15 and TRBJ2-1 gives the whole variable domain DAMVIQNPRYQVTQFGKPVTLSCSQTLNHNVMYWYQQKSSQAPKLLFHYYDKDFNNEADTPDNFQSRRPNTSFCFLDIRSPGLGDTAMYLCATSRARVDEQFFGPGTRLTVL.